This TCR beta chain was retrieved from a study of STAT5B mutations in CD4+ large granular lymphocyte leukemia. Study-level results: Main leukemic clonotypes were patient-specific, but around 25% appeared at low frequency elsewhere.

This was a survey-level run. Profiling relied on immunoSEQ multiplex PCR, and the TCRdb table lists in-frame clones only, not all of them. The sample holds about 32,000 clones, roughly 70% seen once. Comments on this clone: Its specificity is not known.

The sequenced sample consisted of CD4+ T cells from blood buffy coats. This TCR came from a human donor in good health.

The CDR3 nucleotides are TGTGCCAGCAGCCCCAGGGGGCTTGGTACAGATACGCAGTATTTT. It translates to CASSPRGLGTDTQYF. The gene calls are TRBV9 and TRBJ2-3, with TRBD1 identical over 8 bases. V was pared by 4 bases and J by 3 bases, with 7 bases of the junction left unmatched. This CDR3 is 15 amino acids long. CDR1 is SGDLS and CDR2 is YYNGEE in the germline V gene.